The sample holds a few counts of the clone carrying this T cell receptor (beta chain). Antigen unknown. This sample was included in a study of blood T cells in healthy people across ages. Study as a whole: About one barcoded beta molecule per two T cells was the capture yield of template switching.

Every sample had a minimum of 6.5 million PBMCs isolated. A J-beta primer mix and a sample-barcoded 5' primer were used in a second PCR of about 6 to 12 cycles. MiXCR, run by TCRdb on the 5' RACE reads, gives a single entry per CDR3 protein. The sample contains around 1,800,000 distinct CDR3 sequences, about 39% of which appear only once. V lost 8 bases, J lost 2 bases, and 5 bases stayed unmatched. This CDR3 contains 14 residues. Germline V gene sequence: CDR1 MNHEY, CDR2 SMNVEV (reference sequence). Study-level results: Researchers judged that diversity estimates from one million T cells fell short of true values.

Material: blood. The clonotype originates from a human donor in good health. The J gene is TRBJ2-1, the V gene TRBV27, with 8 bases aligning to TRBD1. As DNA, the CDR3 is TGTGCCAGCCTGTGGACAGGGACCTACAATGAGCAGTTCTTC. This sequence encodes CASLWTGTYNEQFF.